The 7 T cell receptor beta chains below were found in one sample sequenced in a study of OX40 agonist ivuxolimab in advanced cancers. Sequencing was performed with immunoSEQ multiplex PCR; in TCRdb, only in-frame clones are kept and a portion is missing. Of some 63,000 clones in the sample, around 87% were seen once. This specimen was CD4+ or CD8+ T cells sorted from blood, taken in a trial of the OX40 agonist ivuxolimab. The receptors stem from an adult with an advanced solid tumor such as melanoma, head and neck, liver or kidney cancer.

V and J are TRBV9 and TRBJ2-3, with D hard to call. CDR3 length: 14 residues. V lost 6 bases and J lost 3, with 14 bases in between. The germline CDR1 and CDR2 sequences are SGDLS and YYNGEE. CDR3 amino acids: CASNEAPVTDTQYF. DNA of the CDR3: TGTGCCAGCAACGAGGCTCCCGTAACAGATACGCAGTATTTT.

This chain links TRBV5-4 with TRBJ2-2, with D perhaps assigned TRBD1 or TRBD2 (5 bases each). Per germline, CDR1 SGHNT and CDR2 YYREEE (reference sequence). V shed 5 bases and J shed 6 bases, with 11 bases lying between them. The length of the CDR3 is 13 residues. The CDR3, as DNA: TGTGCCAGCAGAGTTGGGGGAGCCGGGGAGCTGTTTTTT. Amino acids: CASRVGGAGELFF.

CDR3 sequence (DNA): TGTGCCAGTAACAGGAACGAGAACACTGAAGCTTTCTTT. It specifies CASNRNENTEAFF. The rearrangement joins TRBV19 to TRBJ1-1; TRBD1 might be the D (5 bases). This CDR3 is built from 13 residues. V lost 7 bases to trimming and J lost 1 base, with 10 bases between them. The germline V gene encodes CDR1 LNHDA and CDR2 SQIVND (reference sequence).

The V gene is TRBV15, the J gene TRBJ1-1; possibly TRBD1 for D (5 bases). Germline-derived CDR1 and CDR2 are LNHNV and YYDKDF (reference sequence). This CDR3 region has 15 residues. V was cut by 4 bases and J by 5 bases, with 17 bases left in between. CDR3 sequence: CATSTRGNRGTEAFF. CDR3 DNA: TGTGCCACCAGCACCAGAGGAAATAGGGGAACTGAAGCTTTCTTT.

The chain joins TRBV7-9 to TRBJ2-3; 7 bases agree with TRBD1. Germline CDR1 SEHNR, CDR2 FQNEAQ (reference sequence). With 4 bases clipped from V and 0 bases from J, the junction kept 13 bases outside the gene matches. This CDR3 has 18 amino acids. The CDR3 is CASSYLRDSASSTDTQYF. The CDR3 coding sequence is TGTGCCAGCAGCTACCTTCGGGACAGTGCTTCTAGCACAGATACGCAGTATTTT.

The chain recombines TRBV4-1 with TRBJ2-4; TRBD2 matches at 7 bases. The CDR3 is 14 amino acids. CDR1 and CDR2 (germline): MGHRA, YSYEKL. V trimming: 1 base; J trimming: 5 bases; junction bases outside the gene matches: 2. The CDR3 reads CASSQGGSENIQYF. In DNA form, the CDR3 reads TGCGCCAGCAGCCAAGGCGGGAGCGAAAACATTCAGTACTTC.

The V call is TRBV5-1, the J call TRBJ2-5; D might be TRBD1 (6 bases). Between the trimmed V and J ends, which lost 10 bases and 1 base, there was a span of 14 bases. The CDR3 runs 13 residues. Germline assignment: CDR1 SGHRS and CDR2 YFSETQ. In nucleotides, the CDR3 is TGCGCCTGCTCCCGGACAGTCCAAGAGACCCAGTACTTC. It is translated as CACSRTVQETQYF.